This T cell receptor beta chain was documented in a study of spatial heterogeneity in lung cancer. Notes on the study in general: One measure, the expanded intratumoral alpha and beta TCR count, tracked tumor mutation counts.

A few counts support this clonotype. What it binds is not known. With 4 bases clipped from V and 5 bases from J, the junction kept 2 bases outside the gene matches. The CDR3 is 15 residues long. Germline V gene sequence: CDR1 LGHNA, CDR2 YSLEER. Time point defined: sample taken at primary tumor resection. TCRdb reanalysed the 5' RACE reads using MiXCR and keeps one entry per CDR3 protein. The data show about 30,000 distinct CDR3 sequences, roughly 6.6% seen once. The sequence was obtained from a male donor with early-stage non-small cell lung cancer. The sample consisted of lung tumor tissue, taken at surgery. The chain carries TRBV4-3 and TRBJ2-1, with TRBD2 identical over 13 bases. The CDR3 DNA reads TGCGCCAGCAGCCCGGGACTAGCGGGGAACAATGAGCAGTTCTTC. It encodes CASSPGLAGNNEQFF.